Sequencing of this TCR beta chain was carried out in a study of blood T cell repertoires in COVID-19 (dated by TCRdb to 2020 to 2022). Some background on the complete study: Collaborator samples came from the United States, Italy and Spain and covered acute and convalescent phases of COVID-19. The sample metadata nearly always contained a de-identified subject ID, COVID-19 status, age in years and sex. Where available, HLA class I and class II types were obtained from metadata supplied by the sample provider rather than from assay-based typing. The repertoires were made available in a free public database intended to serve as a resource for research on the immune response to SARS-CoV-2. Subjects who had been exposed to COVID-19, were actively infected with it, or had recovered from it provided the deeply sampled blood TCRbeta repertoires that made up the dataset. The prospective study material was composed of cDNA or gDNA derived from T cells, B-cell-depleted T cells, or PBMCs. Samples were obtained from the ongoing ImmuneRACE study (first 160 participants) and from 1,200 or so subjects provided by 6 global collaborators.

Concerning this clone itself: Its antigen is still unknown. No quality values exist for individual bases; no much larger clone is one base distant.

TCRbeta CDR3 regions were amplified from genomic DNA using the immunoSEQ Assay, a bias-controlled multiplex PCR. In the original analysis: The number of nucleated cells in each sample was estimated from the amplification of reference gene primers within the assay. To quantify the absolute abundance of each unique TCRbeta CDR3 rearrangement, sequence reads were collapsed and filtered. For each sample, productive Simpson clonality was calculated as the square root of Simpson's diversity index over productive rearrangements. The table was pulled from immuneACCESS by TCRdb, which kept in-frame rearrangements only. Such tables lose some clones; where checked, under half of the loss comes from unresolved V genes, and the rest has no known cause. The V and J calls and clone size come from that table; D and trimming were worked out from the DNA. The sample records 270,000 or so clones, 75% to 90% of which are singletons. The ten largest clones capture about 4% of the sample.

Study-wide findings and limitations: Clinical and demographic metadata were provided uncurated, with the amount varying by source and participant.

CDR1 LNHDA and CDR2 SQIVND are derived from the germline V gene (reference sequence). Including the terminal cysteine and phenylalanine, the CDR3 comprises 15 residues. The kept DNA is CDR3 alone, 45 bases in frame from the first base. V is pruned by 4 bases and J by 3 bases, leaving 5 bases of the junction without a gene match. In the prospective study, participants were roughly 18 to 100 years old, resided in 20 to 30 geographic areas of the United States, and were enrolled through a virtual design. Cohort assignment in the prospective study relied on participant-reported clinical history from a screening survey and a study questionnaire. Mobile phlebotomists in the prospective study collected whole blood, serum and a nasopharyngeal or oropharyngeal swab from every participant. Prospective study participants could optionally give additional blood draws and questionnaires over an approximately two-month period. Blood samples from the prospective study were shipped frozen or at room temperature prior to DNA extraction.

This clonotype originated in a woman in her 30s with acute COVID-19. The V and J genes are TRBV19 and TRBJ1-5, with TRBD1 matching 8 junction bases. The material sequenced was PBMCs or T cells enriched from blood (not recorded which). In nucleotides, the sequence is TGTGCCAGTAGTACCGGGACAGGCTCCAATCAGCCCCAGCATTTT. Its protein product is CASSTGTGSNQPQHF.